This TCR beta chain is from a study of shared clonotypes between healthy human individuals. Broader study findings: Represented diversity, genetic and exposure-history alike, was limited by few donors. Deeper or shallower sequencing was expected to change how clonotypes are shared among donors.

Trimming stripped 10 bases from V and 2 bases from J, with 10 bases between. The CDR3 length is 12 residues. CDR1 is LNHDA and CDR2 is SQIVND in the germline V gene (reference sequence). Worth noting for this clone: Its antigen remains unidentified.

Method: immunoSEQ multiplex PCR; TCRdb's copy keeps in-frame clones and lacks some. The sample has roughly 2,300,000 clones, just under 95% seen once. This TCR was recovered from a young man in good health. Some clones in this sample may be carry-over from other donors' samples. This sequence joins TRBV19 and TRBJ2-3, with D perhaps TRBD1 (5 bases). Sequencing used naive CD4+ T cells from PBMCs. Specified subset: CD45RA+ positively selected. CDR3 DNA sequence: TGTGCCACCGTGGGGCCCACAGATACGCAGTATTTT. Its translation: CATVGPTDTQYF.